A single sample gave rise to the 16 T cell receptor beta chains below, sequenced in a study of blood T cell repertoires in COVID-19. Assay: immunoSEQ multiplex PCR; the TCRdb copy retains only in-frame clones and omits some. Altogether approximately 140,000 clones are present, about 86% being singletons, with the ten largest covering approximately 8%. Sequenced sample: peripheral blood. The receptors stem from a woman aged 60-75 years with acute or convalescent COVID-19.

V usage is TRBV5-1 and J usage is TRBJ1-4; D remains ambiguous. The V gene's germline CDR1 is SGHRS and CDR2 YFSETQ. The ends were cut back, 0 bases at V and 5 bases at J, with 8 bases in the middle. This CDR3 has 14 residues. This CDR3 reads CASSLAGGNEKLFF. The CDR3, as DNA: TGCGCCAGCAGCTTGGCGGGCGGGAATGAAAAACTGTTTTTT.

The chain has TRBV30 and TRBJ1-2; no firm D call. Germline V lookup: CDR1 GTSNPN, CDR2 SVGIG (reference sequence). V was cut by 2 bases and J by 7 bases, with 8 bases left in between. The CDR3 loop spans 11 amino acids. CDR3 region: CAWSRGTGYTF. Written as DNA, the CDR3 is TGTGCCTGGAGTCGAGGCACTGGCTACACCTTC.

Here the CDR3 reads CASSEVGRALFYGYTF. In DNA, the CDR3 is TGTGCCAGCAGTGAAGTAGGCAGGGCACTTTTCTATGGCTACACCTTC. The chain couples TRBV2 to TRBJ1-2, with D maybe TRBD1 (5 bases). In germline, CDR1 is SNHLY, CDR2 FYNNEI. The CDR3 is 16 amino acids. V dropped 1 base and J dropped 4 bases, with 16 bases sitting between them.

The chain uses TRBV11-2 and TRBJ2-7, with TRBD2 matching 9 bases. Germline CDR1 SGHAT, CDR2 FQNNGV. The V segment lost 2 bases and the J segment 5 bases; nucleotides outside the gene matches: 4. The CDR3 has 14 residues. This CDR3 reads CASSLRGGANEQYF. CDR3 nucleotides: TGTGCCAGCAGCTTACGCGGGGGGGCTAACGAGCAGTACTTC.

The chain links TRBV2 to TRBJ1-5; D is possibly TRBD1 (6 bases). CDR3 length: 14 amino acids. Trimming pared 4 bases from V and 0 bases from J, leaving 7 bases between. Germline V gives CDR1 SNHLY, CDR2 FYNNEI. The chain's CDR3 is CASSGQVSNQPQHF. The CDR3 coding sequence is TGTGCCAGCAGTGGACAGGTTAGCAATCAGCCCCAGCATTTT.

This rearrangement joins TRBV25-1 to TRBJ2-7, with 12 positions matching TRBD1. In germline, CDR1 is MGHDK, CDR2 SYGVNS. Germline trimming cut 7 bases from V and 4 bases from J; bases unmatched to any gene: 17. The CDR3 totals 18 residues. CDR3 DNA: TGTGCCAGCACCAGCCCCCCGGACCGGGACAGGGGGCGATACGAGCAGTACTTC. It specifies CASTSPPDRDRGRYEQYF.

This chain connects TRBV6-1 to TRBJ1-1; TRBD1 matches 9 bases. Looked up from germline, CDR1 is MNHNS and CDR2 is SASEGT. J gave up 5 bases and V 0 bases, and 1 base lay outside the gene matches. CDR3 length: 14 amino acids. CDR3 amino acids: CASSEAGQGTEAFF. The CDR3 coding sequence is TGTGCCAGCAGTGAAGCGGGACAGGGTACTGAAGCTTTCTTT.

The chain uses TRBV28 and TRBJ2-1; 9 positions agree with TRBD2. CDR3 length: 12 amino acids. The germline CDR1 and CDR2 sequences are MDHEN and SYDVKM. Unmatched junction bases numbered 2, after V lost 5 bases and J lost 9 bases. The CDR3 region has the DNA TGTGCCAGCAGTCCTAGCGGGGCTGAGCAGTTCTTC. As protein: CASSPSGAEQFF.

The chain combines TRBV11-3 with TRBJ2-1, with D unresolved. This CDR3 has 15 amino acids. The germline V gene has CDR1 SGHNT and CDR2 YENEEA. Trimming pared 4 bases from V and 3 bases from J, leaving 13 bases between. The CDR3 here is CASSSFAEIYNEQFF. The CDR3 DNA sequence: TGTGCCAGCAGCTCCTTCGCGGAGATCTACAATGAGCAGTTCTTC.

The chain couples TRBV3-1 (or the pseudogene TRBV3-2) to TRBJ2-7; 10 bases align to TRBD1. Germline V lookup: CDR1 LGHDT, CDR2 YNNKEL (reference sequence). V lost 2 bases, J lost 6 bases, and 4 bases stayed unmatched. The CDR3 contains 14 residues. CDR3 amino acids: CASSQRDRGGEQYF. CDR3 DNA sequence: TGTGCCAGCAGCCAACGGGACAGGGGCGGCGAGCAGTACTTC.

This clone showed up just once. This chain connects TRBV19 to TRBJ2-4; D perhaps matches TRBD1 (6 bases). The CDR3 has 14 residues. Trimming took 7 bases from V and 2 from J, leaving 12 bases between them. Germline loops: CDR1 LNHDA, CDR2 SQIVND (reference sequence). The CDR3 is CASNRDKTKNIQYF. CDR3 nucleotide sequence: TGTGCCAGTAACAGGGATAAGACCAAAAACATTCAGTACTTC.

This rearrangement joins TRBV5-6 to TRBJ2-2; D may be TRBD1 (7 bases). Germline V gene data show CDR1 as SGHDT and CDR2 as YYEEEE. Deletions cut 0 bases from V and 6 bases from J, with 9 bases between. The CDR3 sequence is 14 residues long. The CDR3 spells CASSLARGAGELFF. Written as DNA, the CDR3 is TGTGCCAGCAGCTTGGCCAGGGGGGCCGGGGAGCTGTTTTTT.

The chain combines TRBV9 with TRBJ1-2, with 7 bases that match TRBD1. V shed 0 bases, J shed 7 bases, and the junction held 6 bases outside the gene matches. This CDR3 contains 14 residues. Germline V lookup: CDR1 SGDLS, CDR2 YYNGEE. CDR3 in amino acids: CASSVVGTEGGYTF. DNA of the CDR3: TGTGCCAGCAGCGTAGTGGGGACAGAAGGTGGCTACACCTTC.

CDR3 nucleotide sequence: TGCAGCGTTGCCCACATTAACTACAATGAGCAGTTCTTC. It yields the protein CSVAHINYNEQFF. The chain has TRBV29-1 and TRBJ2-1; no definite D call. Germline V gene sequence: CDR1 SQVTM, CDR2 ANQGSEA. The CDR3 extends over 13 amino acids. Trimming pared 4 bases from V and 3 bases from J, leaving 10 bases between.

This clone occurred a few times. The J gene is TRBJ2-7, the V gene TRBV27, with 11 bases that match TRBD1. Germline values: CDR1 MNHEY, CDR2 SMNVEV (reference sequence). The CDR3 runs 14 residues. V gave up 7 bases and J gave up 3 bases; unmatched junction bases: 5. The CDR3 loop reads CASTRTGGVYEQYF. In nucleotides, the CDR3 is TGTGCCAGCACGCGGACAGGGGGCGTCTACGAGCAGTACTTC.

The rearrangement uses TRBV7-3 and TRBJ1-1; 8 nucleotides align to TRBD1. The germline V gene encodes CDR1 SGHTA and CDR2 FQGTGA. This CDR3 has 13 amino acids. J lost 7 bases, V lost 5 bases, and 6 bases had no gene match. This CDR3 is CASSTDRDNEAFF. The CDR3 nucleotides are TGTGCCAGCAGCACGGACAGGGATAATGAAGCTTTCTTT. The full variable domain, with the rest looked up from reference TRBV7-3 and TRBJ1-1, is GAGVSQTPSNKVTEKGKYVELRCDPISGHTALYWYRQSLGQGPEFLIYFQGTGAADDSGLPNDRFFAVRPEGSVSTLKIQRTERGDSAVYLCASSTDRDNEAFFGQGTRLTVV.